These 15 T cell receptor beta chains were sequenced from one sample in a study of T cells after yellow fever vaccination (dated by TCRdb to between 2018 and 2021). Library preparation was by 5' RACE. TCRdb shows the sequencer as Illumina HiSeq 2500. The public reads were run again by TCRdb, first through fastp at Q25 and then through MiXCR, and only productive beta chains were kept. Rows merge per CDR3 protein into single entries with the most common DNA and genes. This sample has hundreds of thousands of distinct CDR3 sequences in its table, and 8.5% to 9% of those were observed once. The top ten clones comprise roughly 17% of the sample. According to the study, the label for this sample's treatment or condition signals: live attenuated yellow fever vaccine strain. The starting material was PBMCs, obtained on the day of the first yellow fever vaccination. The source of these receptors is a man between 18 and 35 years old who received the YFV17D yellow fever vaccine.

CDR3: CANPSTGQGNSPLHF. The CDR3 bases are TGTGCCAACCCCTCGACTGGACAGGGAAATTCACCCCTCCACTTT. J is TRBJ1-6 and V is TRBV19, with 8 bases matching TRBD1. CDR1 is LNHDA, CDR2 SQIVND, per germline (reference sequence). Trimming cost V 10 bases and J 7 bases; bases outside gene matches: 12. The CDR3 consists of 15 residues.

The chain couples TRBV2 to TRBJ2-7; 7 nucleotides agree with TRBD1. CDR3 length equals 13 residues. In germline, CDR1 is SNHLY, CDR2 FYNNEI. The ends lost 8 bases at V and 6 bases at J; junction bases unmatched: 10. The CDR3 spells CASVRDSGGEQYV. The CDR3 DNA is TGTGCCAGCGTAAGGGACAGCGGTGGCGAGCAGTACGTC.

This clonotype was seen repeatedly, ten times or more. This rearrangement joins TRBV7-2 to TRBJ2-7; D is uncertain. V lost 5 bases and J lost 0, with 8 bases in between. From germline, CDR1 is SGHTA and CDR2 FQGNSA. This CDR3 has 13 amino acids. CDR3 sequence (DNA): TGTGCCAGCAGCCCCAGGAGCTCCTACGAGCAGTACTTC. Its protein is CASSPRSSYEQYF.

This clonotype was detected ten times or more. J is TRBJ2-3 and V is TRBV7-2; D is ambiguous. The V gene lost 6 bases and the J gene lost 5 bases, with 6 bases spanning the gap. CDR3 length: 11 amino acids. CDR1 is SGHTA, CDR2 FQGNSA, per germline. The CDR3 region has the DNA TGTGCCAGCAGTGGGGTAGATACGCAGTATTTT. Its protein product is CASSGVDTQYF.

This clonotype appeared a few times. A much larger clonotype is one base distant, so this may be a read error. The chain has TRBV2 and TRBJ2-2; D unclear. The V gene lost 3 bases and the J gene lost 1 base, with 3 bases spanning the gap. Germline CDR1 is SNHLY and CDR2 is FYNNEI. The CDR3 consists of 13 residues. CDR3 amino acids: CASSEVNTGELFF. The CDR3 DNA reads TGTGCCAGCAGTGAGGTGAACACCGGGGAGCTGTTTTTT. The complete variable domain, with remaining parts taken from reference TRBV2 and TRBJ2-2, reads EPEVTQTPSHQVTQMGQEVILRCVPISNHLYFYWYRQILGQKVEFLVSFYNNEISEKSEIFDDQFSVERPDGSNFTLKIRSTKLEDSAMYFCASSEVNTGELFFGEGSRLTVL.

This clonotype was found a few times. The J gene is TRBJ2-5, the V gene TRBV5-4, with 13 bases matching TRBD2. CDR1 and CDR2 (germline): SGHNT, YYREEE (reference sequence). The CDR3 runs to 16 residues. The V segment lost 5 bases and the J segment 1 base; nucleotides outside the gene matches: 5. The CDR3 DNA is TGTGCCAGCAGTGGGACTAGCGGGGCCTCCCAAGAGACCCAGTACTTC. Amino acids: CASSGTSGASQETQYF. The whole variable domain, remainder taken from reference TRBV5-4 and TRBJ2-5, is ETGVTQSPTHLIKTRGQQVTLRCSSQSGHNTVSWYQQALGQGPQFIFQYYREEENGRGNFPPRFSGLQFPNYSSELNVNALELDDSALYLCASSGTSGASQETQYFGPGTRLLVL.

This clonotype showed up many times. The chain employs TRBV7-2 and TRBJ2-2, with 8 nucleotides matching TRBD1. This CDR3 region has 17 residues. Trimming cost V 5 bases and J 1 base; bases outside gene matches: 9. Germline V gives CDR1 SGHTA, CDR2 FQGNSA. CDR3 sequence (DNA): TGTGCCAGCAGCCGGTCCTCCGACAGGGGGAACACCGGGGAGCTGTTTTTT. Amino acids: CASSRSSDRGNTGELFF.

This clonotype was observed a few times. The chain joins TRBV7-9 to TRBJ2-6; no definite D call. This CDR3 comprises 15 residues. The V gene lost 2 bases and the J gene lost 0 bases, with 5 bases spanning the gap. CDR1 is SEHNR, CDR2 FQNEAQ, per germline (reference sequence). The CDR3 DNA sequence: TGTGCCAGCAGCTTACTGCGCTCTGGGGCCAACGTCCTGACTTTC. Amino acids: CASSLLRSGANVLTF.

V usage is TRBV12-3 or TRBV12-4 and J usage is TRBJ1-1; no clear D. There are 12 residues in the CDR3. V was clipped by 1 base and J by 13 bases, with 13 bases between them. The CDR3: CASSLVRGYGFF. The CDR3 DNA follows: TGTGCCAGCAGTTTAGTTCGGGGATACGGTTTCTTT.

This clonotype occurred many times. This chain uses TRBV7-2 with TRBJ2-3; perhaps TRBD2 as D (6 bases). The length of the CDR3 is 14 residues. Trimming left V 5 bases short and J 0 bases short, with 9 bases between. Germline-derived CDR1 and CDR2 are SGHTA and FQGNSA. CDR3 DNA sequence: TGTGCCAGCAGCCACGGGACTAGCACAGATACGCAGTATTTT. This sequence encodes CASSHGTSTDTQYF.

Ten or more counts support this clonotype. V is TRBV20-1 and J is TRBJ2-7, with D unclear. V was trimmed by 3 bases and J by 1 base, leaving 7 bases between them. This CDR3 is 12 amino acids long. Germline V gives CDR1 DFQATT, CDR2 SNEGSKA (reference sequence). CDR3 protein: CSARVYSYEQYF. As DNA, the CDR3 is TGCAGTGCTAGGGTATATTCCTACGAGCAGTACTTC.

The genes are TRBV7-9 and TRBJ1-1, with a tentative D call TRBD1 (6 bases). The CDR3 loop spans 14 amino acids. Germline V gene lookup returns CDR1 SEHNR and CDR2 FQNEAQ (reference sequence). The V and J ends lost 4 bases and 5 bases respectively, with 14 bases between them. The CDR3 region has the DNA TGTGCCAGCAGCTCACCGGGGGGCGGAACTGAAGCTTTCTTT. The encoded protein is CASSSPGGGTEAFF. The full variable domain, in which reference TRBV7-9 and TRBJ1-1 provide the parts outside the CDR3, is DTGVSQNPRHKITKRGQNVTFRCDPISEHNRLYWYRQTLGQGPEFLTYFQNEAQLEKSRLLSDRFSAERPKGSFSTLEIQRTEQGDSAMYLCASSSPGGGTEAFFGQGTRLTVV.

CDR3 nucleotides: TGTGCCACCTGGGACAGGCGGATGGGTGAAAAACTGTTTTTT. It encodes CATWDRRMGEKLFF. This sequence joins TRBV15 and TRBJ1-4; TRBD1 matches at 8 bases. Trimming removed 8 bases from V and 7 bases from J; junction bases left unmatched: 9. CDR1 is LNHNV and CDR2 is YYDKDF in the germline V gene (reference sequence). The CDR3 spans 14 residues. Looking up the rest from reference TRBV15 and TRBJ1-4 gives the full variable domain: DAMVIQNPRYQVTQFGKPVTLSCSQTLNHNVMYWYQQKSSQAPKLLFHYYDKDFNNEADTPDNFQSRRPNTSFCFLDIRSPGLGDTAMYLCATWDRRMGEKLFFGSGTQLSVL.

This clonotype has more than one count but fewer than ten. The chain has TRBV12-3 or TRBV12-4 and TRBJ2-7; D not certain. Trimming took off 3 bases at V and 6 bases at J, with 12 bases between the two ends. The CDR3 consists of 13 residues. The CDR3: CASSFMDGGEQYF. Here the CDR3 DNA reads TGTGCCAGCAGTTTTATGGACGGTGGCGAGCAGTACTTC.

The table lists this clonotype with a few counts. The J gene is TRBJ2-4, the V gene TRBV5-4, with D perhaps matching TRBD1 (7 bases). In germline, CDR1 is SGHNT, CDR2 YYREEE (reference sequence). Trimming left V 0 bases short and J 6 bases short, with 16 bases between. This CDR3 spans 16 amino acids. The CDR3 DNA follows: TGTGCCAGCAGCTTGGGCGGGACAGTCGGGGGAAACATTCAGTACTTC. Amino acid sequence: CASSLGGTVGGNIQYF.